The T cell receptor beta chain described here comes from a study of blood T cell repertoires in COVID-19. Assay: immunoSEQ multiplex PCR; the TCRdb copy retains only in-frame clones and omits some. This table has 270,000 or so clones, nearly 90% appearing once. V lost 4 bases to trimming and J lost 1 base, with 20 bases between them. The CDR3 extends over 17 amino acids. Material: peripheral blood. V and J are TRBV23-1 and TRBJ2-7; possibly TRBD2 for D (7 bases). TRBV23-1 is an ORF for which the function is uncertain. The sequence was collected from a woman aged 55-70 years with COVID-19, enrolled during active disease. Written as DNA, the CDR3 is TGCGCCAGCAGTCTCCCCTTAGGGGGGGCGTTATCCTACGAGCAGTACTTC. Encoded protein: CASSLPLGGALSYEQYF.